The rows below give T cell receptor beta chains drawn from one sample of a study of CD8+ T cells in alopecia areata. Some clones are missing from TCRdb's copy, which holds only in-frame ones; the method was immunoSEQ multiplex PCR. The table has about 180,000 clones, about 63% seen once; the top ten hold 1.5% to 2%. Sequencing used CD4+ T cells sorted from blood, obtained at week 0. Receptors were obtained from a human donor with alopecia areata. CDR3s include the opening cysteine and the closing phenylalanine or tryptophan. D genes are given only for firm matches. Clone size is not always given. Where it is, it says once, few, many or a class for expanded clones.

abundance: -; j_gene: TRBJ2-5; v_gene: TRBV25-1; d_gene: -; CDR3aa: CASSDGTQYF; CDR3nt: TGTGCCAGCAGTGACGGGACCCAGTACTTC
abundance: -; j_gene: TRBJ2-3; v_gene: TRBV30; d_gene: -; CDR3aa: CAWTGLPPDTQYF; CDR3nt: TGTGCCTGGACCGGGCTACCTCCTGATACGCAGTATTTT
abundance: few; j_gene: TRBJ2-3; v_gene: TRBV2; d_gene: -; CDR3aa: CASIRGEVTDTQYF; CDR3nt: TGTGCCAGCATTAGAGGGGAGGTGACAGATACGCAGTATTTT
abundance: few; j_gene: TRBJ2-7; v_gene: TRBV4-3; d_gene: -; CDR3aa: CASSSQGSHEQYF; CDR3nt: TGCGCCAGCAGTTCACAGGGTTCCCACGAGCAGTACTTC
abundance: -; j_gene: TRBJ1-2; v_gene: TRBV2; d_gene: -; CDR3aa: CASSESGLLGGYTF; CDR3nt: TGTGCCAGCAGTGAATCCGGTCTACTGGGGGGCTACACCTTC
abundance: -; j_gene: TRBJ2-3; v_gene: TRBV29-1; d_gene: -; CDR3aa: CSGDRGGSTDTQYF; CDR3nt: TGCAGCGGTGATAGAGGGGGGAGCACAGATACGCAGTATTTT
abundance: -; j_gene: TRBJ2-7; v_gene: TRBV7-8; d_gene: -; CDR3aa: CASSLTGRNYEQYF; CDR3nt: TGTGCCAGCAGCTTGACAGGACGGAACTACGAGCAGTACTTC
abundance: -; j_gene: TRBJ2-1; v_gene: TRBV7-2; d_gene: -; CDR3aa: CASSLPDSHNEQFF; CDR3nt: TGTGCCAGCAGCCTTCCGGACTCCCACAATGAGCAGTTCTTC
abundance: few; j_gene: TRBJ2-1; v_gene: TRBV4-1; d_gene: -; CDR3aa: CASSQDRSYNEQFF; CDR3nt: TGCGCCAGCAGCCAAGATAGGTCCTACAATGAGCAGTTCTTC
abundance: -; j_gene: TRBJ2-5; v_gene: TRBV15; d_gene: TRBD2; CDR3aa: CATRVGTSGDQETQYF; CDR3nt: TGTGCCACCAGAGTAGGGACTAGCGGGGACCAAGAGACCCAGTACTTC
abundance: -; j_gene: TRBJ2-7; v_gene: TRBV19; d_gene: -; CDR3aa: CAQGSPYEQYF; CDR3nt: TGTGCCCAAGGCAGCCCCTACGAGCAGTACTTC
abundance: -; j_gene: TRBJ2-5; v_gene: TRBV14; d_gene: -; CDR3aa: CASSQVLETQYF; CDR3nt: TGTGCCAGCAGCCAAGTATTGGAGACCCAGTACTTC
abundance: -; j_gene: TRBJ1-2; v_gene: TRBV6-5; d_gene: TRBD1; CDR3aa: CASSYRGGDYGYTF; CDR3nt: TGTGCCAGCAGTTACCGAGGGGGCGACTATGGCTACACCTTC
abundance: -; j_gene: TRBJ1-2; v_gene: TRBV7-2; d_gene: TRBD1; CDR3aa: CASSLPTGGHGYTF; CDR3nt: TGTGCCAGCAGCCTCCCCACAGGGGGCCATGGCTACACCTTC
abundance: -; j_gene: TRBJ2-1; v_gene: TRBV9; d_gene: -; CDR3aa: CASSVGHRTYNEQFF; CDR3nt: TGTGCCAGCAGCGTAGGGCACCGTACCTACAATGAGCAGTTCTTC
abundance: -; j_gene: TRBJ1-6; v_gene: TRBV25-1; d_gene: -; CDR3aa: CASSELGHNSPLHF; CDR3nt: TGTGCCAGCAGTGAATTGGGCCATAATTCACCCCTCCACTTT
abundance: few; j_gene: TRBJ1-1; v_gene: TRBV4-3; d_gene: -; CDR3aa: CASSQEPKNTEAFF; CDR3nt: TGCGCCAGCAGCCAAGAGCCCAAGAACACTGAAGCTTTCTTT
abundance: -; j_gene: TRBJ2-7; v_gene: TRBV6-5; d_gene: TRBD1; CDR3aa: CASSPGTDKQYF; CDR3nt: TGTGCCAGCAGCCCCGGGACAGATAAGCAGTACTTC
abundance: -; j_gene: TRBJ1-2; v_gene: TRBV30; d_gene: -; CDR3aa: CAWDIGGPNYGYTF; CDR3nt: TGTGCCTGGGATATCGGGGGACCTAACTATGGCTACACCTTC
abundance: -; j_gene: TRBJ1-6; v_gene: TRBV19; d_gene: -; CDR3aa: CASSGTTGNSPLHF; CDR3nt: TGTGCCAGTAGTGGAACGACAGGAAATTCACCCCTCCACTTT
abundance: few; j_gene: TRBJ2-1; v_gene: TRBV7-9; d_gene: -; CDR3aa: CASSFDNEQFF; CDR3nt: TGTGCCAGCAGCTTTGACAATGAGCAGTTCTTC
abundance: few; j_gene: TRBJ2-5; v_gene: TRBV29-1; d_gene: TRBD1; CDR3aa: CSVRDRGHSETQYF; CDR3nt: TGCAGCGTGCGAGACAGGGGGCACTCGGAGACCCAGTACTTC
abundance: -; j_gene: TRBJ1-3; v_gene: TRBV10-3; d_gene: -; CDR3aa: CAISESISANTIYF; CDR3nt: TGTGCCATCAGTGAGTCGATTTCGGCAAACACCATATATTTT
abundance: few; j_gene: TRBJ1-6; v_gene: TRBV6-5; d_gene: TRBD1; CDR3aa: CASRTGPPLHF; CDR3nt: TGTGCCAGTCGGACAGGGCCACCCCTCCACTTT
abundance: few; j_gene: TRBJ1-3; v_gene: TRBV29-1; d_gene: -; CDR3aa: CSAQSNSGNTIYF; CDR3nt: TGCAGCGCCCAGAGTAACTCTGGAAACACCATATATTTT
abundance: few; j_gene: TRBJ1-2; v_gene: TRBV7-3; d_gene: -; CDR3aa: CASSGDREGYTF; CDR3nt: TGTGCCAGCAGCGGAGACAGAGAAGGCTACACCTTC
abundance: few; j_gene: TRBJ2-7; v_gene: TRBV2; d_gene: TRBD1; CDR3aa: CATKGTGTDEQYF; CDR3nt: TGTGCCACCAAGGGGACAGGGACAGACGAGCAGTACTTC
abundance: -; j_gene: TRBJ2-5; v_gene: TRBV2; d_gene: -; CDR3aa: CASRSLETQYF; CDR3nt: TGTGCCAGCAGGTCATTGGAGACCCAGTACTTC
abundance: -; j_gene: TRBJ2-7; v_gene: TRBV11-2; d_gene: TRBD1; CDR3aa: CASSRDRNYEQYF; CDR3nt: TGTGCCAGCAGCCGGGACAGGAACTACGAGCAGTACTTC
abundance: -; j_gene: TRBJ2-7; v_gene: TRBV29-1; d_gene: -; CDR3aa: CSVGNNYEQYF; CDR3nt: TGCAGCGTTGGGAACAACTACGAGCAGTACTTC
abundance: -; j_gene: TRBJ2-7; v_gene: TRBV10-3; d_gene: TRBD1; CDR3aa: CAISEGDRDREQYF; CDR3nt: TGTGCCATCAGTGAAGGGGACAGAGACAGGGAGCAGTACTTC
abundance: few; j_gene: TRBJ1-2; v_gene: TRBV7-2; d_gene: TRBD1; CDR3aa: CASSLTGASMDGYTF; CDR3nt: TGTGCCAGCAGCTTGACAGGGGCCAGTATGGATGGCTACACCTTC
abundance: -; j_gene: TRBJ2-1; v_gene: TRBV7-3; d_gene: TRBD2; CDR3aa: CASSGTGGGPHEQFF; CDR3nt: TGTGCCAGCAGCGGGACTGGCGGGGGGCCCCACGAGCAGTTCTTC
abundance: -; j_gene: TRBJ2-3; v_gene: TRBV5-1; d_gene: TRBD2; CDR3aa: CASSFASGGIAADTQYF; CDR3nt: TGCGCCAGCAGTTTTGCTAGCGGGGGGATAGCTGCAGATACGCAGTATTTT
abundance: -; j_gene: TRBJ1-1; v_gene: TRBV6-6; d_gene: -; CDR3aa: CASIPQGVNTEAFF; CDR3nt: TGTGCCAGCATTCCACAGGGTGTGAACACTGAAGCTTTCTTT